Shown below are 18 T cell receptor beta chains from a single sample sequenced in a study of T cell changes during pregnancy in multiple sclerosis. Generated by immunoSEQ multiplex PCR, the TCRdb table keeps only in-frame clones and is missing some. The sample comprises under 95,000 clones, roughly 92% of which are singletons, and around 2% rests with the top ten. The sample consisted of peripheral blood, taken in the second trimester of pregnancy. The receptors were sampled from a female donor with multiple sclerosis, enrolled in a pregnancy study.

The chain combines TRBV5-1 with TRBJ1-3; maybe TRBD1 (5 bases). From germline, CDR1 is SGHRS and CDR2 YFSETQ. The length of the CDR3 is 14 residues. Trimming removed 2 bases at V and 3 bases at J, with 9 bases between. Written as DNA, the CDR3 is TGCGCCAGCAGCTTACAGGACCATGGAAACACCATATATTTT. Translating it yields CASSLQDHGNTIYF.

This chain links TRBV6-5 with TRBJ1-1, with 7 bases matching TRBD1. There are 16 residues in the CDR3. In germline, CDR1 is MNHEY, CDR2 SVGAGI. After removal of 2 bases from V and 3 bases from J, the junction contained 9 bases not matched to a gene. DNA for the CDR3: TGTGCCAGCAGTTACCCACAGGGGCCCTCGGACACTGAAGCTTTCTTT. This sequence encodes CASSYPQGPSDTEAFF.

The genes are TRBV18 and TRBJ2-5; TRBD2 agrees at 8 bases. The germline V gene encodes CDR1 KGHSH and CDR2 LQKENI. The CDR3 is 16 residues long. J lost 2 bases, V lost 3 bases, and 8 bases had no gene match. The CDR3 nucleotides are TGTGCCAGCTCACCTATGGGGACTAGAGGACAAGAGACCCAGTACTTC. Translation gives CASSPMGTRGQETQYF.

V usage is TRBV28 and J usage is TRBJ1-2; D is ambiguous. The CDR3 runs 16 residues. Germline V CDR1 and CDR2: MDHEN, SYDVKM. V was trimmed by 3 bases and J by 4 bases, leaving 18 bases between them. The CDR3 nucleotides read TGTGCCAGCAGTTTTATGCCGAGTTCCCCTACCTATGGCTACACCTTC. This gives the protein CASSFMPSSPTYGYTF.

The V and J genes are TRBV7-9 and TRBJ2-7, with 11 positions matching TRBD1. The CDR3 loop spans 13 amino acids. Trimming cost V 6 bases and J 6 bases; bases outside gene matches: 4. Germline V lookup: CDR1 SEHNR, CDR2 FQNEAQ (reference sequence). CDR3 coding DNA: TGTGCCAGCAGTCCGGGACAGGGGGTCGAGCAGTACTTC. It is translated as CASSPGQGVEQYF.

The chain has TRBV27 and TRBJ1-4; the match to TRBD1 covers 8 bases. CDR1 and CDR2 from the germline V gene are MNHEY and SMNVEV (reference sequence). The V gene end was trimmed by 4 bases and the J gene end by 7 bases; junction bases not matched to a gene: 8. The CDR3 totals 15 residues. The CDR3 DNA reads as TGTGCCAGCAGTTCGTCACAGGGGGTTGGTGAAAAACTGTTTTTT. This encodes CASSSSQGVGEKLFF.

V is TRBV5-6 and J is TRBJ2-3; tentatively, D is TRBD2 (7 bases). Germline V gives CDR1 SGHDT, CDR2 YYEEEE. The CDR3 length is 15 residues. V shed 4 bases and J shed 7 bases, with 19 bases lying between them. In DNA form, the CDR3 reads TGTGCCAGCAGCCCACCGGGTGGGGGGGCTTATACGCAGTATTTT. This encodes CASSPPGGGAYTQYF. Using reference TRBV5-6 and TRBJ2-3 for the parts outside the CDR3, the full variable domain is DAGVTQSPTHLIKTRGQQVTLRCSPKSGHDTVSWYQQALGQGPQFIFQYYEEEERQRGNFPDRFSGHQFPNYSSELNVNALLLGDSALYLCASSPPGGGAYTQYFGPGTRLTVL.

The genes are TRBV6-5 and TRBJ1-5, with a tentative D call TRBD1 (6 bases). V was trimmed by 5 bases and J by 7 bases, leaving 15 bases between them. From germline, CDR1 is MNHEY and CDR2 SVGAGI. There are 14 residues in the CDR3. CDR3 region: CASSHIQGEQPQHF. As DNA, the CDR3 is TGTGCCAGCAGTCACATACAGGGAGAGCAGCCCCAGCATTTT.

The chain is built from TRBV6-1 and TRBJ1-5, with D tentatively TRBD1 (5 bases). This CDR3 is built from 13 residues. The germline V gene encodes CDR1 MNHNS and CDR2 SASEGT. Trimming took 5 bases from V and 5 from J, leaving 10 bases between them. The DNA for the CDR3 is TGTGCCAGCAGTAGAGGGGAGGATCAGCCCCAGCATTTT. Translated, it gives CASSRGEDQPQHF.

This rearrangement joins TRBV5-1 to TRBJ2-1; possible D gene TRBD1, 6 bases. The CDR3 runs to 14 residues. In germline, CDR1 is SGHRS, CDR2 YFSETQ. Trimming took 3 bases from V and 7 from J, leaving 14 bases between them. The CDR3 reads CASSYRDTQNEQFF. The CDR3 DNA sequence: TGCGCCAGCAGCTACCGGGACACTCAGAATGAGCAGTTCTTC. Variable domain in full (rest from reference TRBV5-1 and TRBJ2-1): KAGVTQTPRYLIKTRGQQVTLSCSPISGHRSVSWYQQTPGQGLQFLFEYFSETQRNKGNFPGRFSGRQFSNSRSEMNVSTLELGDSALYLCASSYRDTQNEQFFGPGTRLTVL.

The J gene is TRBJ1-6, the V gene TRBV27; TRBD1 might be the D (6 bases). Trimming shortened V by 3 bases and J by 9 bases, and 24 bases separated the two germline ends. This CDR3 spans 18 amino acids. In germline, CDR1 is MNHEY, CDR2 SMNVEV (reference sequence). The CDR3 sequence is CASSFGGTPGSWASPLHF. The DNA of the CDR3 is TGTGCCAGCAGTTTTGGGGGCACGCCGGGGTCCTGGGCTTCACCCCTCCACTTT.

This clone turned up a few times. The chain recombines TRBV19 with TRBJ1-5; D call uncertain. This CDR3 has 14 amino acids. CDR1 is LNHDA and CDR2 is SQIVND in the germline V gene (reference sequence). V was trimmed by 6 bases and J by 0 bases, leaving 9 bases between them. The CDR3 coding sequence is TGTGCCAGTAGGAGAATTGATAGCAATCAGCCCCAGCATTTT. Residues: CASRRIDSNQPQHF.

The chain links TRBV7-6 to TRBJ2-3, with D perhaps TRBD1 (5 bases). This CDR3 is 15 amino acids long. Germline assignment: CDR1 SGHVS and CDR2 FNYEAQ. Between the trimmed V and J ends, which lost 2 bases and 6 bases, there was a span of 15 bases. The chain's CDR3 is CASSLPWKGSDTQYF. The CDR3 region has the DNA TGTGCCAGCAGCTTACCGTGGAAGGGGTCGGATACGCAGTATTTT. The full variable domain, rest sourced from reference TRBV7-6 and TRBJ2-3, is GAGVSQSPRYKVTKRGQDVALRCDPISGHVSLYWYRQALGQGPEFLTYFNYEAQQDKSGLPNDRFSAERPEGSISTLTIQRTEQRDSAMYRCASSLPWKGSDTQYFGPGTRLTVL.

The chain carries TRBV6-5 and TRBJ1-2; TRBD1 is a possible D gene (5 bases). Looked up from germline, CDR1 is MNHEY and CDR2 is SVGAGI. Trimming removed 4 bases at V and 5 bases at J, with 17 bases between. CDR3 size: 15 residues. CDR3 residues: CASSWTRESPYGYTF. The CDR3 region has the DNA TGTGCCAGCAGTTGGACCAGGGAATCCCCTTATGGCTACACCTTC.

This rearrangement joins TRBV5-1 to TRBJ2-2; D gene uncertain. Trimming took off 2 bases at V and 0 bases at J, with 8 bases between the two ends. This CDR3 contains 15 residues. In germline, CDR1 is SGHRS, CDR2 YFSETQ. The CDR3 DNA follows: TGCGCCAGCAGCTTATCTCCAGCGAACACCGGGGAGCTGTTTTTT. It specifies CASSLSPANTGELFF.

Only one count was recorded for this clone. For the CDR3, the DNA is TGCGCCAGCAGCTTGGAGACAGCCTCCTACAATGAGCAGTTCTTC. Its protein product is CASSLETASYNEQFF. V usage is TRBV5-1 and J usage is TRBJ2-1, with D possibly being TRBD1 (5 bases). From germline, CDR1 is SGHRS and CDR2 YFSETQ. The CDR3 covers 15 residues. V was cut by 0 bases and J by 0 bases, with 7 bases left in between.

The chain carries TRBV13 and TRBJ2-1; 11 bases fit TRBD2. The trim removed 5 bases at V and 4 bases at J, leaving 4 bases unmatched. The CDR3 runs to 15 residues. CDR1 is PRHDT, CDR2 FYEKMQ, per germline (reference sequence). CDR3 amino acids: CASSPGTSGYNEQFF. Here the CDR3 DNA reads TGTGCCAGCAGCCCTGGGACTAGCGGTTACAATGAGCAGTTCTTC. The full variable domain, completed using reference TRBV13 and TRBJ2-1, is AAGVIQSPRHLIKEKRETATLKCYPIPRHDTVYWYQQGPGQDPQFLISFYEKMQSDKGSIPDRFSAQQFSDYHSELNMSSLELGDSALYFCASSPGTSGYNEQFFGPGTRLTVL.

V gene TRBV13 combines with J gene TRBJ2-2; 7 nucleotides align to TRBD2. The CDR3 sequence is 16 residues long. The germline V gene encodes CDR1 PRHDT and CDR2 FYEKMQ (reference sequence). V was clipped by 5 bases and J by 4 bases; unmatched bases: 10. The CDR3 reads CASSLRRGVSTGELFF. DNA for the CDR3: TGTGCCAGCAGCCTTCGTCGGGGGGTGAGCACCGGGGAGCTGTTTTTT.